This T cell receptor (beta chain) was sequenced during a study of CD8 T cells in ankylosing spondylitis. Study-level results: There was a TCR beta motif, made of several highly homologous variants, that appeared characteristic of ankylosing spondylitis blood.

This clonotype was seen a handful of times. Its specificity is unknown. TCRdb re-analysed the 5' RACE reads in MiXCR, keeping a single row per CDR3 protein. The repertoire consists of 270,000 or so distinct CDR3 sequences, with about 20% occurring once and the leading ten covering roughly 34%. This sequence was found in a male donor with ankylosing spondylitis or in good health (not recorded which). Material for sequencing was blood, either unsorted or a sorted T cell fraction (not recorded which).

The CDR3 here is CASTRGPQETQYF. As DNA, the CDR3 is TGTGCCAGCACCCGAGGCCCCCAAGAGACCCAGTACTTC. The chain uses TRBV12-3 or TRBV12-4 and TRBJ2-5; D not certain. The CDR3 consists of 13 residues. With 7 bases removed from V and 1 base from J, the gap between germline ends came to 10 bases.